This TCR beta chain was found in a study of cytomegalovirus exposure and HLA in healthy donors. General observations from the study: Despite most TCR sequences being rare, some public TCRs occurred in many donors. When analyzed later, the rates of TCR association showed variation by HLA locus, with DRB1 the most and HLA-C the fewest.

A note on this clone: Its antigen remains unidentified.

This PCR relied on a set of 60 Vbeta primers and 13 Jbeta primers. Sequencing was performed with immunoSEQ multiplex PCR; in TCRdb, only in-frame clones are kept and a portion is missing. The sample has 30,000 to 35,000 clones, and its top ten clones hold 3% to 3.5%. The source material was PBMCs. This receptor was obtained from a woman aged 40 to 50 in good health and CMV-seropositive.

The CDR3, as DNA: TGTGCCAGCAGCTGGACTAGCGGGGACAGAACCCCCTACGAGCAGTACTTC. Amino acid sequence: CASSWTSGDRTPYEQYF. The chain uses TRBV7-8 and TRBJ2-7, with 12 bases aligning to TRBD2. The junction had 9 bases not matched to a gene; V was cut back by 4 bases and J by 2 bases. In germline, CDR1 is SGHVS, CDR2 FQNEAQ. This CDR3 comprises 17 residues.